The 11 T cell receptor beta chains below all came from one sample that was sequenced in a study of cytomegalovirus exposure and HLA in healthy donors. Primers included in the PCR were 60 Vbeta and 13 Jbeta primers. Assay used: immunoSEQ multiplex PCR; TCRdb lists only in-frame clones, some missing. The repertoire holds approximately 150,000 clones, with around 80% as singletons. Sequencing was carried out using PBMCs. These receptors came from a middle-aged man in good health and CMV-seronegative.

Written as DNA, the CDR3 is TGTGCCTGGAGTGTAGGACAGGCCCAAGGGGCCCAGCATTTT. Translated: CAWSVGQAQGAQHF. The V and J genes are TRBV30 and TRBJ1-5; TRBD1 agrees at 7 bases. V lost 0 bases, J lost 11 bases, and 10 bases stayed unmatched. Germline V CDR1 and CDR2: GTSNPN, SVGIG (reference sequence). The CDR3 totals 14 residues. Full variable domain (remainder filled in from reference TRBV30 and TRBJ1-5): SQTIHQWPATLVQPVGSPLSLECTVEGTSNPNLYWYRQAAGRGLQLLFYSVGIGQISSEVPQNLSASRPQDRQFILSSKKLLLSDSGFYLCAWSVGQAQGAQHFGDGTRLSIL.

The rearrangement uses TRBV7-8 and TRBJ1-5, with D possibly matching TRBD1 (6 bases). Germline CDR1 reads SGHVS; CDR2 reads FQNEAQ. The CDR3 loop spans 15 amino acids. The V gene lost 1 base and the J gene lost 5 bases, with 12 bases spanning the gap. Here the CDR3 DNA reads TGTGCCAGCAGCTTAGGGGCTGGGGGCCATCAGCCCCAGCATTTT. Translated: CASSLGAGGHQPQHF.

This clone was counted only a few times. CDR3 sequence reads: CASSEFPDSPLHF. The CDR3 nucleotides read TGTGCCAGCAGTGAATTTCCAGATTCACCCCTCCACTTT. V is TRBV6-4 and J is TRBJ1-6; unclear D gene. The CDR3 covers 13 residues. In germline, CDR1 is MRHNA, CDR2 SNTAGT. Trimming stripped 3 bases from V and 8 bases from J, with 8 bases between.

As DNA, the CDR3 is TGTGCCACCTCAGGCTCGACAGGGGTTGGGACTAGCACAGATACGCAGTATTTT. Translated: CATSGSTGVGTSTDTQYF. The gene calls are TRBV10-3 and TRBJ2-3; 8 bases are shared with TRBD1. CDR3 length: 18 residues. The V gene end was trimmed by 10 bases and the J gene end by 0 bases; junction bases not matched to a gene: 18. Germline assignment: CDR1 ENHRY and CDR2 SYGVKD.

The chain links TRBV5-4 to TRBJ2-2; D is possibly TRBD2 (5 bases). The germline V gene has CDR1 SGHNT and CDR2 YYREEE (reference sequence). Deletions cut 0 bases from V and 3 bases from J, with 12 bases between. The length of the CDR3 is 16 residues. The CDR3 DNA is TGTGCCAGCAGCTTGGTTACCACTAGGGACACCGGGGAGCTGTTTTTT. Residues: CASSLVTTRDTGELFF.

This chain connects TRBV6-6 to TRBJ2-7, with D uncertain. This CDR3 has 15 residues. The V gene's germline CDR1 is MNHNY and CDR2 SVGAGI (reference sequence). V was clipped by 2 bases and J by 4 bases, with 15 bases between them. CDR3 amino acids: CASSYQFPLKYEQYF. In nucleotides, the CDR3 is TGTGCCAGCAGTTACCAGTTTCCCTTAAAATACGAGCAGTACTTC.

This rearrangement joins TRBV15 to TRBJ2-5; D might be TRBD1 (6 bases). Trimming stripped 5 bases from V and 5 bases from J, with 9 bases between. The CDR3 totals 12 residues. In germline, CDR1 is LNHNV, CDR2 YYDKDF (reference sequence). The CDR3 loop is CATSFRGETQYF. The CDR3 region has the DNA TGTGCCACCAGCTTTAGGGGGGAGACCCAGTACTTC.

The chain links TRBV11-2 to TRBJ2-3, with D tentatively TRBD2 (5 bases). This CDR3 comprises 14 residues. Germline V lookup: CDR1 SGHAT, CDR2 FQNNGV. V gave up 5 bases and J gave up 6 bases, with 15 bases separating them. The CDR3 loop is CASSLGGLSDTQYF. The CDR3, as DNA: TGTGCCAGCAGCCTAGGCGGACTTTCCGATACGCAGTATTTT.

This rearrangement joins TRBV6-5 to TRBJ2-5; D might be TRBD2 (6 bases). The CDR3 covers 13 residues. Germline loops: CDR1 MNHEY, CDR2 SVGAGI. Trimming stripped 10 bases from V and 5 bases from J, with 17 bases between. The chain's CDR3 is CATTGSGGETQYF. The CDR3 DNA sequence: TGTGCCACCACCGGGAGTGGCGGTGAGACCCAGTACTTC.

In regard to this clone: One junction end disagrees with the germline gene, perhaps due to a read error. The chain joins TRBV7-9 to TRBJ2-3; D not certain. This CDR3 spans 16 amino acids. Germline CDR1 and CDR2: SEHNR and FQNEAQ (reference sequence). The CDR3 is CSSIPERRWSTDTQYF. CDR3 DNA: TGTTCCAGCATTCCGGAGAGACGGTGGAGCACAGATACGCAGTATTTT. The full variable domain, rest sourced from reference TRBV7-9 and TRBJ2-3, is DTGVSQNPRHKITKRGQNVTFRCDPISEHNRLYWYRQTLGQGPEFLTYFQNEAQLEKSRLLSDRFSAERPKGSFSTLEIQRTEQGDSAMYLCSSIPERRWSTDTQYFGPGTRLTVL.

In its sample, this clone was seen a few times. The chain carries TRBV5-1 and TRBJ2-2, with 9 bases aligning to TRBD1. The CDR3 covers 15 residues. Trimming at V came to 5 bases and at J to 3 bases, leaving 5 bases not matched to a gene. CDR1 and CDR2 (germline): SGHRS, YFSETQ. CDR3 amino acids: CASRQGAIDTGELFF. Written as DNA, the CDR3 is TGCGCCAGCAGACAGGGGGCGATCGACACCGGGGAGCTGTTTTTT.